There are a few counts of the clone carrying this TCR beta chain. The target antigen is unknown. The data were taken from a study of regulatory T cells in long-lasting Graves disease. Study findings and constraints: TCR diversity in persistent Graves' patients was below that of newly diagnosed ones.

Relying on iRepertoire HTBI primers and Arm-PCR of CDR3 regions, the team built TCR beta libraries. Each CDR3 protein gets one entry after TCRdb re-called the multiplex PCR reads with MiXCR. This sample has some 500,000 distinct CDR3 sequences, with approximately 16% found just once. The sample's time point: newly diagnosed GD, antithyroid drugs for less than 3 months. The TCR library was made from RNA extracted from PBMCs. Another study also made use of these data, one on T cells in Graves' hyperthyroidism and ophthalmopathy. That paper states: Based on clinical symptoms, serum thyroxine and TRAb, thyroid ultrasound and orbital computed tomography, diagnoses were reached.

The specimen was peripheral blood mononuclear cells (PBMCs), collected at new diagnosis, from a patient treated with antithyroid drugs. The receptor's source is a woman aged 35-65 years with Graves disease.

In DNA, the CDR3 is TGTGCCAGCAGTAGCCAGGGGGCCAGTGAAAAACTGTTTTTT. Translation: CASSSQGASEKLFF. The chain is built from TRBV6-2 or TRBV6-3 and TRBJ1-4; 8 bases map to TRBD1. The CDR3 spans 14 residues. Germline CDR1 reads MNHEY; CDR2 reads SVGEGT. With 5 bases clipped from V and 7 bases from J, the junction kept 6 bases outside the gene matches.